This TCR beta chain was documented in a study of cytomegalovirus exposure and HLA in healthy donors. This clone showed up just a few times. Its antigen is unknown. Germline V CDR1 and CDR2: MGHRA, YSYEKL. Trimming left V 0 bases short and J 3 bases short, with 12 bases between. This CDR3 comprises 16 residues. The PCR made use of 60 Vbeta and 13 Jbeta primers. Assay: immunoSEQ multiplex PCR; the TCRdb copy retains only in-frame clones and omits some. The data contain under 200,000 clones, 68% of them seen just once; the ten biggest clones take up roughly 2.7%. Findings of the study overall: In most subjects, TCR beta sequences reportedly gave accurate predictions of HLA-A and HLA-B alleles. Other equally common chains were less clonally expanded than HLA-associated TCR beta chains, a later analysis showed.

The rearrangement joins TRBV4-1 to TRBJ1-5; maybe TRBD1 (5 bases). Sequenced: PBMCs. This sequence originates from a woman in her thirties or forties in good health and CMV-seropositive. CDR3 nucleotide sequence: TGCGCCAGCAGCCAAGACTCGGGGGGAAACAATCAGCCCCAGCATTTT. Encoded protein: CASSQDSGGNNQPQHF.